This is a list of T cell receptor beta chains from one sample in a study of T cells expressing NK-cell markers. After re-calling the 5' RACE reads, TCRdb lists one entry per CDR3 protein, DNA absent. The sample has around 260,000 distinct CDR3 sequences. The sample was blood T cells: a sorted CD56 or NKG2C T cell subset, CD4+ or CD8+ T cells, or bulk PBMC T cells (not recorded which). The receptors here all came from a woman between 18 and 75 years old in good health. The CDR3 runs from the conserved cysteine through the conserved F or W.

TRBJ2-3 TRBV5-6 CASSFGWSRQDTQYF
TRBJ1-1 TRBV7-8 CASSPRWARNTEAFF
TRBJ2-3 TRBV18 CASSTSGDTDTQYF
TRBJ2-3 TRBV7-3 CASSPGLAHSTDTQYF
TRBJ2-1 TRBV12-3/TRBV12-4 CASRLGRHRYNEQFF
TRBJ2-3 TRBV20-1 CSAGGATDTQYF
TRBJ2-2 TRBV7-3 CASSLMAGGTAGELFF
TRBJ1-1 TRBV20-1 CSADREPQNTEAFF
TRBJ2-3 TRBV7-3 CASSLTVLPTDTQYF
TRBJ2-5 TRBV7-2 CASSSGLAGSQETQYF
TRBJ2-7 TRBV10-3 CAISELAHEQYF
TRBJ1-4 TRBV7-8 CASSARQGVGSELFF
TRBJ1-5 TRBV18 CASSPAHRDGQPQHF
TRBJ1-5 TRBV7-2 CASSLSGADNQPQHF
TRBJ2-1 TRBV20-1 CSAGRRRERTGSRQFF
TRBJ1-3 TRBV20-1 CSVPGQNSGNTIYF
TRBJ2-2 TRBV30 CAGGGTPNTGELFF
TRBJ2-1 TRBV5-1 CASSLVANSYNEQFF
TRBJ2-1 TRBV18 CASSPNSYNEQFF
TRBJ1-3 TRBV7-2 CASSTGASGNTIYF
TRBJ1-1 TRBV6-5 CASSQGVEAFF
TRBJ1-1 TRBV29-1 CSVASGRAEAFF
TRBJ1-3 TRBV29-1 CSVTADSGNTIYF
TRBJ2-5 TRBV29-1 CSVEQGAGETQYF
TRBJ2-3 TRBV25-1 CASSFLAGGTDTQYF
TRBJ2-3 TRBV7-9 CASSPDRGVWADTQYF
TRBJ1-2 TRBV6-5 CASSRREAFYEDYGYTF
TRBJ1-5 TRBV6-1 CATRHQGRKDQPQHF
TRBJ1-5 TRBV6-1 CASSKQGTSNQPQHF